The T cell receptor beta chain described here comes from a study of T-cell memory formation after mild COVID-19. Study-wide findings and caveats: Clones that got smaller from day 15 to 85 had even CD4/CD8, while clones growing later tipped toward CD4+. A subset of responding clones appeared in pre-infection memory, suggesting cross-reactive memory joined.

This clonotype was observed a few times. No antigen is known for it. Amplification by 5'RACE using constant-segment primers produced TCR alpha and TCR beta cDNA libraries that carried sample barcodes and UMIs. One entry per CDR3 protein results from TCRdb running MiXCR on the 5' RACE reads. The table has hundreds of thousands of distinct CDR3 sequences, 25% to 30% seen once. The CDR3 loop spans 18 amino acids. CDR1 and CDR2 (germline): KGHDR, SFDVKD. Trimming shortened V by 4 bases and J by 5 bases, and 22 bases separated the two germline ends. This chain links TRBV24-1 with TRBJ2-2; D may correspond to TRBD1 or TRBD2 (5 bases each). This sequence was found in an adult woman who had mild COVID-19 (a few samples of this study predate the infection). Cell type and time point are not known. The material sequenced was PBMCs or a T cell subset sorted from them (not recorded which). The CDR3 DNA is TGTGCCACCAGTGACCCACCGGCGGGCGGTTGGGGGACCGGGGAGCTGTTTTTT. This gives the protein CATSDPPAGGWGTGELFF.